This TCR beta chain was sequenced in a study of cytomegalovirus exposure and HLA in healthy donors. Study observations and caveats: A later analysis associated 16,951 TCR beta sequences with HLA alleles at a 0.05 false discovery rate. It was shown in a later analysis that HLA-associated TCR beta chains were more clonally expanded than other, equally common chains.

The donors, nominally healthy at sampling, likely had unrecorded immune exposures. CDR1 is MDHEN and CDR2 is SYDVKM in the germline V gene. The length of the CDR3 is 13 residues. J gave up 2 bases and V 6 bases, and 2 bases lay outside the gene matches. PCR was performed using 60 Vbeta and 13 Jbeta primers. Measured with immunoSEQ multiplex PCR; TCRdb has only the in-frame clones, and not every one. The profile shows 180,000 or so clones, 75% to 90% of them singletons. Notes on this clone: Its specificity is unknown.

The receptor was derived from a woman in her twenties or thirties in good health and CMV-seronegative. Sequenced sample: PBMCs. This chain links TRBV28 with TRBJ1-1; 8 nucleotides line up with TRBD1. Written as DNA, the CDR3 is TGTGCCAGCAGGGGACAGGTTAACACTGAAGCTTTCTTT. Translated: CASRGQVNTEAFF.